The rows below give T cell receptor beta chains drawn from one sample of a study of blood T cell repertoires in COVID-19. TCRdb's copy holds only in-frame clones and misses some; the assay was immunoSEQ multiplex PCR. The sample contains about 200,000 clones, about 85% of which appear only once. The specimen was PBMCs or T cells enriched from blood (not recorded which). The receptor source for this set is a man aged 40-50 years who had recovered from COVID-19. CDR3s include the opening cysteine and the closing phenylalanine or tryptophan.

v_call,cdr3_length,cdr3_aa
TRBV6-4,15,CASSPTSGEYDEQFF
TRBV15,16,CATSRLKSGTRYEQYF
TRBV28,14,CASSSSGGTDTQYF
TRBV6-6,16,CASSYVSGGDNSPLHF
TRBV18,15,CASSLPGGANSPLHF
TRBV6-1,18,CASSEGQGVPLSGNTIYF
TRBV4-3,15,CASSQGTATNEKLFF
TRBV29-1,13,CSVSVTGGDTQYF
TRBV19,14,CASSMIGGSQPQHF
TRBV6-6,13,CASNRQGDTEAFF
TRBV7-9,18,CASSPLSGDRGHLRTQYF
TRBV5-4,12,CASSQGSYEQYF
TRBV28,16,CASSLVAGQGLPEQYF
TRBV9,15,CASSEGAGWTGELFF
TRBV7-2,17,CASSLGPPQGGQETQYF
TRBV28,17,CASIVAGVSSVTGELFF
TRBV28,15,CASSPRQGFVAEAFF
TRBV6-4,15,CASSALAFGYNEQFF
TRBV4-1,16,CASGRTSGRAPDTQYF
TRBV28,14,CASSPPLTGIGYTF
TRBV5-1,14,CASSTGTSTDTQYF
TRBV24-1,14,CATSDLPRNPEAFF
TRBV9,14,CASSPGQGNYGYTF
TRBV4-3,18,CASSQGLAGGPSTDTQYF
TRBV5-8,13,CASSSTGGYGYTF
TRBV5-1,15,CASSSGQVASETQYF
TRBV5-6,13,CASSLRGSYEQYF